What follows describes a single TCR beta chain. Its specific antigen is unknown. Base qualities are not provided; no much larger clone lies one nucleotide away. TCR CDR3 regions were amplified from genomic DNA by multiplex PCR using the deep immunoSEQ assay. For each cell subset, the extracted genomic DNA was distributed evenly across all wells of several immunoSEQ 96-well plates, and each plate served as one replicate. Each replicate PCR for sorted subsets received about 0.2 ug genomic DNA, equal to roughly 33,000 T cell genomes. Purified libraries were quantified with a Qubit 3.0 fluorometer, sized on a Bioanalyzer 2100, and re-quantified with the KAPA Library Quantification kit. Each immunoSEQ 96-well plate was sequenced on its own single-read 150-cycle Illumina NextSeq 550 flow cell. The authors' analysis ran thus. The immunoSEQ output contained only junctional sequences without quality scores, so filtering could not match that applied to full-length reads. Sequences were annotated with PyIR, a Python wrapper for IgBLAST v1.9, using IMGT germline references to assign V/J genes and CDR3. Any read was removed if the V/J assignment was weak (E-value above 1e-6), the CDR3 was missing, or the read contained stop codons, out-of-frame junctions, or ambiguous translated residues. V3J clonotypes were defined as sequences sharing the same inferred V gene, J gene, and CDR3 amino acid sequence. To compute the percentage overlap between repertoires, the number of shared unique clonotypes was divided by the size of the smaller repertoire. Repertoire richness was assessed with RTK rarefaction, the Chao1 estimator, and Recon v2.1 estimates of unobserved clonotypes. Generation probabilities for all TCRbeta clonotypes obtained by the gDNA method from a handful of donors were computed using OLGA. TCRdb obtained this table from immuneACCESS and retained in-frame rearrangements with V and J assigned. These tables miss some clones; where compared with another copy, unresolved V genes account for less than half of the shortfall, and the remainder is unexplained. Clone size and the V and J calls come from that table; the DNA yielded D and trimming. This sample lists fewer than 200,000 clones; around 93% were detected once. Of the sample, more than 0.06% is held by the ten largest clones.

This sample was taken from a study of shared clonotypes between healthy human individuals (dated by TCRdb to between 2020 and 2021). With respect to the entire study: A couple of women and three men aged 18 to 49 years were included in the cohort. Each donor's leukapheresis produced roughly between about 0.9 and 9.5 billion PBMCs. To increase sequencing depth and limit assay-specific biases, TCR repertoire library preparation and sequencing were carried out by different laboratories using diverse techniques. To estimate repertoire size and how much clonotype sharing occurs between individuals, the study deeply sequenced the blood TCR repertoires of 4 to 6 healthy adults. For each donor, CD4 naive and CD4 memory were each given three plates, CD8 naive was given two plates, and CD8 memory was given one plate.

The donors were healthy, HIV-negative adults with no recently reported acute infections or vaccinations. All donors were Caucasian adults living in Nashville, Tennessee, USA. CD4+ T cells were enriched by magnetic negative selection; naive cells were then positively selected on CD45RA, and the negative fraction formed the memory subset. Blood was collected by leukapheresis, and PBMCs were isolated by Ficoll-Histopaque density gradient centrifugation and then cryopreserved in liquid nitrogen vapor phase. Purity and quantity of every magnetically sorted T cell population were checked by analytical flow cytometry. Genomic DNA was isolated from every sorted fraction and measured by UV absorbance on a Nanodrop 2000c. Broader findings and caveats from the paper: Naive subsets generally had larger estimated clonotype richness than memory subsets did. Based on pairwise subsampling, the degree of clonotype sharing among donors was expected to be affected by sequencing depth. Compared with non-shared clonotypes, the clonotypes found in all four sorted-subset donors had higher generation probabilities. Sampling was limited to blood, and TCR repertoires in tissue likely differ from TCR repertoires in blood. When a handful of donors were compared, the shared fraction of clonotypes was 5% to 6.5% for naive CD4, roughly 3.4% for naive CD8, 2.3% for memory CD4, and roughly 0.4% for memory CD8. The small number of donors limited the genetic and exposure-history diversity represented. Even with the large sequencing depth, rarefaction of the sorted-subset datasets indicated that sequencing was incomplete.

According to the germline V gene, CDR1 reads SQVTM and CDR2 reads ANQGSEA. Its CDR3 holds 12 amino acids, cysteine through phenylalanine. Only the CDR3 region is kept as DNA, spanning 36 bases read in frame from base 1. Between the V and J ends, shortened by 8 bases and 5 bases respectively, the junction contains 15 bases. The chain is made from TRBV29-1 and TRBJ1-1, and TRBD1 may be the D gene, going by 6 matching bases. Sequenced input: naive CD4+ T cells sorted from blood. The cell subset or site tag for this specimen amounts to: CD45RA+ positively selected. The origin of this receptor is a woman aged 25 to 39 in good health. The CDR3 protein: CSFRRGWTEAFF. At the DNA level, the sequence is TGCAGCTTCCGCAGGGGCTGGACTGAAGCTTTCTTT. With the portions outside the CDR3 filled from the reference TRBV29-1 and TRBJ1-1 genes, the complete variable region becomes SAVISQKPSRDICQRGTSLTIQCQVDSQVTMMFWYRQQPGQSLTLIATANQGSEATYESGFVIDKFPISRPNLTFSTLTVSNMSPEDSSIYLCSFRRGWTEAFFGQGTRLTVV.